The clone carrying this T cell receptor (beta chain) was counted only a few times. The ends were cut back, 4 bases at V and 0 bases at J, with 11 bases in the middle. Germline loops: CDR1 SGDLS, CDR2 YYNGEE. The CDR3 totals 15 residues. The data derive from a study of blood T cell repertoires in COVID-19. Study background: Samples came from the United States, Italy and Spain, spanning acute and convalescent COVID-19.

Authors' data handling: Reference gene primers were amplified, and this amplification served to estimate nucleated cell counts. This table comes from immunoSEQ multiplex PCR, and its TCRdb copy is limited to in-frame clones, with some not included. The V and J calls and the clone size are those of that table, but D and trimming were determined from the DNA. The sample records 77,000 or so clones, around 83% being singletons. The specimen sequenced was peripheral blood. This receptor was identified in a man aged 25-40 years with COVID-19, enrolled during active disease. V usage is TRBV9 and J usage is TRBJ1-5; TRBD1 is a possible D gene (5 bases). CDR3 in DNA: TGTGCCAGCAGCCCGGGGACTGCTAGCAATCAGCCCCAGCATTTT. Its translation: CASSPGTASNQPQHF.